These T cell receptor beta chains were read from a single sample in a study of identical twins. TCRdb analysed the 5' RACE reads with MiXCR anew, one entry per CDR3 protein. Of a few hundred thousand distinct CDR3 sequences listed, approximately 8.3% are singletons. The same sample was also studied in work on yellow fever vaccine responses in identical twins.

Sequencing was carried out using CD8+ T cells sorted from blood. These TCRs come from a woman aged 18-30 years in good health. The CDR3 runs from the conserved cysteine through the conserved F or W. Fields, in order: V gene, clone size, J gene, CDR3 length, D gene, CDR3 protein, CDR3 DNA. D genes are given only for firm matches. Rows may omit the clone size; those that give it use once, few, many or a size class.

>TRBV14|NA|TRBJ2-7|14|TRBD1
CASSQGTGDYEQYF
TGTGCCAGCAGCCAAGGGACAGGGGACTACGAGCAGTACTTC
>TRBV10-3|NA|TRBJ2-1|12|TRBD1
CAIGGQGTEQFF
TGTGCCATCGGAGGACAGGGGACTGAGCAGTTCTTC
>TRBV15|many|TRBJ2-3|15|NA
CATSRDRGASDTQYF
TGTGCCACCAGCAGAGATCGGGGGGCGTCAGATACGCAGTATTTT
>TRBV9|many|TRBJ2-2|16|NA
CASSPRLGPNTGELFF
TGTGCCAGCAGCCCGCGGTTGGGCCCCAACACCGGGGAGCTGTTTTTT
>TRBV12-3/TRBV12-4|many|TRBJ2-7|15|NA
CASSATGQPLDEQYF
TGTGCCAGCAGCGCCACGGGACAACCCTTGGACGAGCAGTACTTC
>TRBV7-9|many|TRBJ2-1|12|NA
CASVRHDDEQFF
TGTGCCAGCGTTCGACATGACGATGAGCAGTTCTTC
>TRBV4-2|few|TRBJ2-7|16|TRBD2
CASSQDGTSGSYEQYF
TGTGCCAGCAGCCAAGATGGGACTAGCGGGAGTTACGAGCAGTACTTC
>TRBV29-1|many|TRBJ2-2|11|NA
CSVDTSGELFF
TGCAGCGTTGATACTAGCGGGGAGCTGTTTTTT
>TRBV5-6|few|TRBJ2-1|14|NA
CASTAGGSYNEQFF
TGTGCCAGCACCGCAGGAGGCTCCTACAATGAGCAGTTCTTC
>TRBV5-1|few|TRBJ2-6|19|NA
CASRLVRKTSSSGANVLTF
TGCGCCAGCAGGTTGGTCAGGAAAACCTCGAGCTCTGGGGCCAACGTCCTGACTTTC
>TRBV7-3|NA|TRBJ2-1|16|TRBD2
CASSLPGLAGYNEQFF
TGTGCCAGCAGCTTACCGGGACTAGCAGGCTACAATGAGCAGTTCTTC
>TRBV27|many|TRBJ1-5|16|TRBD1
CASSLGDRNSNQPQHF
TGTGCCAGCAGTTTAGGGGACAGGAATAGCAATCAGCCCCAGCATTTT
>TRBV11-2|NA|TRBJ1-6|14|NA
CASSLAGVNSPLHF
TGTGCCAGCAGCTTAGCAGGGGTCAATTCACCCCTCCACTTT
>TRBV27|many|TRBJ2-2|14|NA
CASSELGPAGELFF
TGTGCCAGCAGTGAACTAGGGCCGGCCGGGGAGCTGTTTTTT
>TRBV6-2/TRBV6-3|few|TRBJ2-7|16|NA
CASSSLVEKETYEQYF
TGTGCCAGCAGTTCCCTGGTGGAGAAAGAGACCTACGAGCAGTACTTC
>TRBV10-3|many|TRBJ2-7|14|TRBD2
CAIRDASGPGEQYF
TGTGCCATCAGGGATGCTAGCGGGCCAGGGGAGCAGTACTTC
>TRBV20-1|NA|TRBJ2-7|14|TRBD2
CSARSERGGYEQYF
TGCAGTGCTAGATCGGAGCGGGGGGGCTACGAGCAGTACTTT
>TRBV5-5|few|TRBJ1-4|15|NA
CASSVGFATNEKLFF
TGTGCCAGCAGCGTGGGATTCGCAACTAATGAAAAACTGTTTTTT
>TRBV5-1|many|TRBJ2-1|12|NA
CASSLQRDEQFF
TGCGCCAGCAGCCTGCAGAGAGATGAGCAGTTCTTC
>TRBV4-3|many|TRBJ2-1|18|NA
CASSQDLPGTESYNEQFF
TGCGCCAGCAGCCAAGATCTTCCCGGGACGGAATCCTACAATGAGCAGTTCTTC
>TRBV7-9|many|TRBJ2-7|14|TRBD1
CASSARDSSYEQYF
TGTGCCAGCAGTGCCCGGGACAGTTCCTACGAGCAGTACTTC
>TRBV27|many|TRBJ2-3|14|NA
CASSFLLSTDTQYF
TGTGCCAGCAGTTTTTTACTGAGCACAGATACGCAGTATTTT
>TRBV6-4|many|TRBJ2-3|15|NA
CASSAAKGGTDTQYF
TGTGCCAGCAGTGCAGCCAAGGGCGGCACAGATACGCAGTATTTT